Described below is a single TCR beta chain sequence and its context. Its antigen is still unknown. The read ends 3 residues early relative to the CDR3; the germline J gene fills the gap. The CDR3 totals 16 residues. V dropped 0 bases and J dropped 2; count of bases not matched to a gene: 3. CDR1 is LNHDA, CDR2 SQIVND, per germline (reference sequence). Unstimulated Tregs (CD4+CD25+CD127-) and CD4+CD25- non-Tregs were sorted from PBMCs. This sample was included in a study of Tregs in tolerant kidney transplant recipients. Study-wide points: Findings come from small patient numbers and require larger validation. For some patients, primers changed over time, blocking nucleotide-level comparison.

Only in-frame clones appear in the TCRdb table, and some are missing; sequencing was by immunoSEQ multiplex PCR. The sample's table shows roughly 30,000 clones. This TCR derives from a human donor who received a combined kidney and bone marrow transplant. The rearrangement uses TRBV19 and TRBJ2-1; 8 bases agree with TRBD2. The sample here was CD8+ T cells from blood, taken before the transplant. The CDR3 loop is CASSIDTSGTYNEQFF. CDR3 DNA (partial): TGTGCCAGTAGTATAGACACTAGCGGAACCTACAATGAG.